This T cell receptor beta chain derives from a study of T cells in Graves' hyperthyroidism and ophthalmopathy. Amplified TCR beta CDR3 regions came from RNA transcripts. The HTBI set primed first-round TCR CDR3 RT-PCR. TCRdb reprocessed the multiplex PCR reads via MiXCR and lists one record per CDR3 protein. The sample shows 95,000 to 110,000 distinct CDR3 sequences, 45% to 50% of them seen only once. Uncontrolled infection, other autoimmune disease, pregnancy or lactation excluded patients. This clonotype was detected only a few times. The V gene's germline CDR1 is SGHDT and CDR2 YYEEEE. Trimming took 4 bases from V and 7 from J; bases not matched to a gene: 9. This CDR3 has 16 residues.

This TCR derives from a man aged 40-55 years with Graves' hyperthyroidism. Sequencing used blood. This sequence joins TRBV5-6 and TRBJ2-5; 14 bases map to TRBD2. This chain's CDR3 is CASSRGLAGGFGTQYF. CDR3 DNA: TGTGCCAGCAGCCGCGGACTAGCGGGAGGATTTGGGACCCAGTACTTC.